This T cell receptor beta chain is from a study of T cell repertoires in ileal Crohn's disease (dated by TCRdb to the late 2010s). A note on the overall study: The median duration of disease was 7.9 years, and at the time of surgery around 40% of patients were active smokers. Every patient underwent surgery because of a complication, which was stricturing disease in roughly 61% and penetrating disease in roughly 40%. Postoperative therapy was given to about half of the patients, with thiopurines administered to approximately twelve patients and anti-TNF agents administered to approximately 20 patients. A prospective multicentre cohort supplied the roughly 57 Crohn's disease patients whose TCR repertoires were analysed. The study ran alongside a multicentre cohort designed to identify predictors of early endoscopic recurrence after ileocolonic resection. Endoscopic postoperative recurrence was defined by a Rutgeerts score above i0. The study sequenced some 170 mucosal samples from more than 50 patients, taken at several locations on the surgical specimen and at postoperative endoscopy. Broad study findings and their caveats: Higher percentages of high-frequency clones at the time of surgery were linked to endoscopic recurrence, and every patient with clonality above 26.8% (18/57) had recurrence. A significantly higher proportion of clonal expansions was observed in active smokers at surgery than in non-smokers (about 25% vs 20%, p=0.02). Compared with CD4 T cells, sorted CD8 T cells held more high-frequency clones, which suggests that the mucosal expansions were mostly CD8. Mucosal CD4 and CD8 T cells were sorted and sequenced only in a subgroup of patients, whose size was not stated.

Eligible patients were adults with ileal or ileocolonic Crohn's disease who had an indication for ileocolonic resection. Whole ileal mucosal biopsies were kept frozen at -80 degrees C prior to DNA extraction. A TRizol-based method was used to extract genomic DNA from the frozen whole biopsies, and the DNA was quantified with a NanoDrop 2000 spectrophotometer. The CDR3, from cysteine to phenylalanine, totals 15 residues. This entry keeps only the CDR3 DNA: 45 bases, framed from base 1. Sequences SGDLS (CDR1) and YYNGEE (CDR2) are obtained from the germline V gene. V sheds 0 bases and J sheds 0 bases, leaving 7 bases between their ends. Details on this clone: Its antigen is currently not known. Base quality data are lacking; no much larger clone is found one base away. Distinct nucleotide sequences in the sample also encode this CDR3.

Roughly 500 nanograms of biopsy DNA per sample were submitted for commercial TCRB immunosequencing. Adaptive Biotechnology amplified CDR3 regions from genomic DNA with a two-step multiplex PCR that controlled for amplification bias. In the first PCR, primers covered every V and J gene segment, and in the second PCR, barcodes and Illumina adapters were added. CDR3 libraries were sequenced using an Illumina instrument. In the paper's pipeline: The analysis drew on both the pipelines supplied by the vendor and custom analysis of the raw data in R/Bioconductor running R version 3.3.0. Clonality, ranging from 0 to 1, was calculated as the inverse of the normalised Shannon entropy of all productive clones. The repertoire share taken up by the top 100 clones defined high-frequency clones, and only clones that passed a 95% confidence test were kept. The Simpson index measured repertoire diversity, and the Morisita-Horn index measured overlap between samples. The table was pulled from immuneACCESS by TCRdb, which kept in-frame rearrangements only. Such tables lose some clones; where checked, under half of the loss comes from unresolved V genes, and the rest has no known cause. D and trimming were read from the DNA, whereas the V and J calls and clone size are those reported in that table. Within this sample are around 5,700 clones, with about four fifths of them counted one time only. Less than 15% of the sample is held by the ten biggest clonotypes.

This receptor chain uses TRBV9 and TRBJ1-5, with the D segment identity uncertain. Material for sequencing was ileal tissue. The sequence came from an adult with Crohn's disease. CDR3 loop: CASSVEGSSNQPQHF. The nucleotide sequence is given as TGTGCCAGCAGCGTAGAAGGGAGTAGCAATCAGCCCCAGCATTTT.